These T cell receptor beta chains were read from a single sample in a study of blood T cell repertoires in COVID-19. Profiled with immunoSEQ multiplex PCR; TCRdb holds only in-frame clones, not every one. There are 150,000 to 200,000 clones in the sample; 70% to 90% occur only once, and roughly 2.6% lies in the top ten. The sample consisted of peripheral blood. These receptors were obtained from a middle-aged man with active or convalescent COVID-19. Both conserved end residues are part of each CDR3. A D gene is named only where the DNA matches it firmly. Clone size is stated in some rows and not others, as once, few, many or a class when expanded.

J gene | V gene | D gene | clone size | CDR3 protein | CDR3 DNA
TRBJ1-2 | TRBV2 | . | . | CASSEDPVYLRGYTF | TGTGCCAGCAGTGAAGACCCGGTTTATCTGCGTGGCTACACCTTC
TRBJ1-2 | TRBV19 | . | . | CASSFQTGNGYTF | TGTGCCAGTAGTTTTCAGACGGGGAATGGCTACACCTTC
TRBJ2-2 | TRBV5-4 | TRBD2 | . | CASSLESGGAGELFF | TGTGCCAGCAGCTTGGAGTCTGGGGGGGCCGGGGAGCTGTTTTTT
TRBJ1-5 | TRBV4-1 | . | . | CASSQGLRNNQPQHF | TGCGCCAGCAGCCAAGGCCTCAGGAACAATCAGCCCCAGCATTTT
TRBJ1-5 | TRBV6-5 | TRBD1 | . | CASSYSKTGGQPQHF | TGTGCCAGCAGTTACTCGAAGACAGGGGGTCAGCCCCAGCATTTT
TRBJ1-2 | TRBV7-9 | TRBD1 | . | CASSRDSGYTF | TGTGCCAGCAGCCGGGACAGTGGCTACACCTTC
TRBJ2-5 | TRBV7-7 | TRBD2 | . | CASSLTGRVQETQYF | TGTGCTAGCAGCCTCACGGGGAGGGTCCAAGAGACCCAGTACTTC
TRBJ1-4 | TRBV20-1 | . | . | CSASGGGDEKLFF | TGCAGTGCAAGTGGGGGGGGCGATGAAAAACTGTTTTTT
TRBJ1-6 | TRBV15 | TRBD1 | . | CATSRADRGLNSPLHF | TGTGCCACCAGCAGGGCGGACAGGGGGCTCAATTCACCCCTCCACTTT
TRBJ1-4 | TRBV7-9 | . | once | CASSADLRKLFF | TGTGCCAGCAGCGCAGACTTGAGGAAACTGTTTTTT
TRBJ2-3 | TRBV10-1 | TRBD1 | . | CASSASPGGGTDTQYF | TGCGCCAGCAGTGCATCACCAGGGGGAGGCACAGATACGCAGTATTTT
TRBJ1-2 | TRBV25-1 | . | . | CASSGQTYGYTF | TGTGCCAGCAGCGGACAGACGTATGGCTACACCTTC
TRBJ1-5 | TRBV6-1 | TRBD1 | few | CASSGQGGYGNQPQHF | TGTGCCAGCAGTGGCCAGGGGGGATATGGCAATCAGCCCCAGCATTTT
TRBJ2-3 | TRBV30 | TRBD2 | . | CAWSVPSGGPTSTDTQYF | TGTGCCTGGAGTGTACCCAGCGGGGGCCCTACTAGCACAGATACGCAGTATTTT
TRBJ2-7 | TRBV3-1/TRBV3-2 | TRBD2 | . | CASSQASTSGRYEQYF | TGTGCCAGCAGCCAAGCCTCCACTAGCGGGAGATACGAGCAGTACTTC
TRBJ2-2 | TRBV19 | . | once | CARGGAGEKTGELFF | TGTGCCCGTGGGGGGGCAGGGGAGAAGACCGGGGAGCTGTTTTTT
TRBJ2-4 | TRBV21-1 | . | . | CASSSGGGAKNIQYF | TGTGCCAGCAGCTCCGGTGGAGGAGCCAAAAACATTCAGTACTTC
TRBJ1-2 | TRBV6-2/TRBV6-3 | . | . | CASSYEGDGYTF | TGTGCCAGCAGTTATGAGGGCGACGGCTACACCTTC
TRBJ1-5 | TRBV2 | TRBD1 | . | CASRRGQGGYSNQPQHF | TGTGCCAGCAGGAGGGGACAGGGAGGGTATAGCAATCAGCCCCAGCATTTT
TRBJ1-5 | TRBV7-8 | . | . | CASRSAGGARSNQPQHF | TGTGCCAGCAGATCCGCCGGTGGTGCACGGTCCAATCAGCCCCAGCATTTT
TRBJ1-3 | TRBV7-6 | . | . | CASSPGGDGDTIYF | TGTGCCAGCAGCCCCGGAGGTGATGGAGACACCATATATTTT
TRBJ1-4 | TRBV5-1 | TRBD1 | . | CASSLEGQGSTNEKLFF | TGCGCCAGCAGCTTGGAGGGACAGGGAAGTACTAATGAAAAACTGTTTTTT
TRBJ1-1 | TRBV27 | TRBD1 | . | CASSPGDRANTEAFF | TGTGCCAGCAGTCCCGGGGACAGGGCGAACACTGAAGCTTTCTTT
TRBJ2-4 | TRBV11-2 | . | . | CASSLKGDIAKNIQYF | TGTGCCAGCAGCTTAAAGGGAGACATAGCCAAAAACATTCAGTACTTC
TRBJ1-1 | TRBV5-6 | . | once | CASRRPGTEAFF | TGTGCCAGCAGACGACCGGGCACTGAAGCTTTCTTT
TRBJ2-2 | TRBV18 | . | . | CASSPILAGLTGELFF | TGTGCCAGCTCACCAATTCTGGCAGGACTCACCGGGGAGCTGTTTTTT
TRBJ1-6 | TRBV6-5 | . | . | CASSNGLENSPLHF | TGTGCCAGCAGTAACGGACTGGAAAATTCACCCCTCCACTTT
TRBJ1-5 | TRBV28 | . | . | CASSTDRANQPQHF | TGTGCCAGCAGCACGGACAGAGCCAATCAGCCCCAGCATTTT
TRBJ2-7 | TRBV4-1 | . | . | CASSPGHPYEQYF | TGCGCCAGCAGCCCAGGACACCCCTACGAGCAGTACTTC
TRBJ1-2 | TRBV7-2 | . | . | CASSPAGVFHGYTF | TGTGCCAGCAGCCCGGCAGGGGTCTTTCATGGCTACACCTTC
TRBJ1-6 | TRBV7-4 | . | . | CASSLVQYNSPLHF | TGTGCCAGCAGCTTAGTACAGTATAATTCACCCCTCCACTTT
TRBJ1-1 | TRBV19 | TRBD1 | . | CASRTGQVLNTEAFF | TGTGCCAGTAGAACGGGACAGGTATTGAACACTGAAGCTTTCTTT
TRBJ2-5 | TRBV24-1 | TRBD1 | . | CATSGTGVETQYF | TGTGCCACCAGTGGGACAGGGGTCGAGACCCAGTACTTC
TRBJ1-4 | TRBV7-9 | TRBD1 | . | CASSTRDRGNEKLFF | TGTGCCAGCAGCACCCGGGACAGGGGGAATGAAAAACTGTTTTTT
TRBJ1-2 | TRBV2 | . | medium-sized | CASSEFPGSLTNYGYTF | TGTGCCAGCAGTGAGTTTCCAGGGTCTCTCACTAACTATGGCTACACCTTC
TRBJ1-6 | TRBV27 | . | . | CASSLGSRGNSPLHF | TGTGCCAGCAGTTTAGGGAGCCGTGGGAATTCACCCCTCCACTTT
TRBJ1-4 | TRBV6-1 | . | . | CASRGGQEYEKLFF | TGTGCCAGTAGGGGAGGGCAGGAGTACGAAAAACTGTTTTTT
TRBJ2-7 | TRBV15 | TRBD2 | . | CATSTNSASGPYEQYF | TGTGCCACCAGCACAAACTCGGCTAGCGGTCCCTACGAGCAGTACTTC
TRBJ1-2 | TRBV12-3/TRBV12-4 | TRBD1 | . | CASIDRGGGYTF | TGTGCCAGCATCGACAGGGGCGGCGGCTACACCTTC
TRBJ2-5 | TRBV12-3/TRBV12-4 | . | . | CASSLSAAETQYF | TGTGCCAGCAGTTTAAGTGCGGCGGAGACCCAGTACTTC
TRBJ1-5 | TRBV5-1 | TRBD1 | . | CASSPGQGNQPQHF | TGCGCCAGCAGCCCGGGACAGGGTAATCAGCCCCAGCATTTT
TRBJ1-5 | TRBV6-2/TRBV6-3 | . | . | CASSQSWWPQHF | TGTGCCAGCAGTCAGTCTTGGTGGCCCCAGCATTTT
TRBJ1-1 | TRBV5-1 | . | . | CASSLSPTANTEAFF | TGCGCCAGCAGCTTGTCCCCTACAGCGAACACTGAAGCTTTCTTT
TRBJ2-2 | TRBV25-1 | . | . | CASRETGWNTGELFF | TGTGCCAGCAGGGAGACGGGGTGGAACACCGGGGAGCTGTTTTTT
TRBJ1-3 | TRBV6-5 | . | few | CASSYSAGQGNTIYF | TGTGCCAGCAGTTACTCCGCCGGACAGGGAAACACCATATATTTT
TRBJ2-3 | TRBV9 | . | . | CASSPEVGDSTDTQYF | TGTGCCAGCAGCCCTGAAGTCGGAGACAGCACAGATACGCAGTATTTT
TRBJ2-3 | TRBV6-2/TRBV6-3 | TRBD1 | once | CASSRPTGGRSDTQYF | TGTGCCAGCAGTCGACCGACAGGGGGCCGGTCAGATACGCAGTATTTT
TRBJ1-1 | TRBV7-2 | TRBD1 | . | CASSLKQGAQAFF | TGTGCCAGCAGCTTAAAACAGGGGGCTCAGGCTTTCTTT
TRBJ1-3 | TRBV6-5 | . | . | CASGQGLTGNTIYF | TGTGCCAGCGGTCAGGGTCTTACTGGAAACACCATATATTTT
TRBJ1-4 | TRBV3-1/TRBV3-2 | TRBD1 | . | CASSLQGAANEKLFF | TGTGCCAGCAGTCTGCAGGGGGCAGCTAATGAAAAACTGTTTTTT
TRBJ2-1 | TRBV2 | . | . | CASSPWTENFGEQFF | TGTGCCAGCAGTCCTTGGACAGAAAATTTTGGTGAGCAGTTCTTC
TRBJ1-1 | TRBV30 | . | . | CAWSNDRWGTEAFF | TGTGCCTGGAGTAACGACAGGTGGGGTACTGAAGCTTTCTTT
TRBJ1-5 | TRBV9 | . | . | CASSADGDSNQPQHF | TGTGCCAGCAGCGCCGACGGGGATAGCAATCAGCCCCAGCATTTT
TRBJ1-6 | TRBV9 | . | . | CASSVTESTYNSPLHF | TGTGCCAGCAGCGTTACAGAGTCCACCTATAATTCACCCCTCCACTTT
TRBJ2-3 | TRBV24-1 | . | . | CATSVGVVGITDTQYF | TGTGCCACCAGTGTTGGTGTTGTGGGCATCACAGATACGCAGTATTTT